These 21 T cell receptor beta chains share one sample of origin, sequenced in a study of CD8 T cells in ankylosing spondylitis. One entry per CDR3 protein, called by TCRdb with MiXCR from the 5' RACE reads. The table lists around 35,000 distinct CDR3 sequences, approximately 9.9% of them singletons. Specimen: synovial fluid, either unsorted or a sorted T cell fraction (not recorded which). The receptors were sampled from a male donor with ankylosing spondylitis.

The chain is built from TRBV7-3 and TRBJ1-5, with 10 bases that match TRBD1. This CDR3 region has 15 residues. After removal of 3 bases from V and 6 bases from J, the junction contained 5 bases not matched to a gene. The V gene's germline CDR1 is SGHTA and CDR2 FQGTGA. The CDR3 spells CASSLTGGAGQPQHF. The CDR3 DNA sequence: TGTGCCAGCAGCTTGACAGGGGGCGCGGGTCAGCCCCAGCATTTT.

This clonotype was seen many times. The CDR3 region has the DNA TGTGCCATCAGACAGACAGGGAAGAACGAGCAGTACTTC. This codes for CAIRQTGKNEQYF. The chain is built from TRBV6-1 and TRBJ2-7, with 7 bases aligning to TRBD1. The V gene end was trimmed by 10 bases and the J gene end by 5 bases; junction bases not matched to a gene: 11. This CDR3 spans 13 amino acids. CDR1 and CDR2 (germline): MNHNS, SASEGT.

To note about this clonotype: The DNA is omitted, as the CDR3 cannot be located on it reliably, and the CDR3 follows TCRdb's listing. V gene TRBV5-1 combines with J gene TRBJ2-2. CDR1 and CDR2 (germline): SGHRS, YFSETQ. The CDR3 has 12 amino acids, counting both end residues. CDR3 protein: CARLRTPGSCFF.

V is TRBV6-2 or TRBV6-3 and J is TRBJ2-6; TRBD1 is a possible D gene (6 bases). Germline V CDR1 and CDR2: MNHEY, SVGEGT. The V and J ends lost 5 bases and 4 bases respectively, with 15 bases between them. This CDR3 comprises 16 residues. The CDR3 DNA follows: TGTGCCAGCAGTGGACAGTACGGTACCGGGGCCAACGTCCTGACTTTC. It encodes CASSGQYGTGANVLTF.

The J gene is TRBJ2-7, the V gene TRBV20-1; D is uncertain. Between the trimmed V and J ends, which lost 2 bases and 6 bases, there was a span of 14 bases. Looked up from germline, CDR1 is DFQATT and CDR2 is SNEGSKA (reference sequence). The CDR3 consists of 13 residues. The CDR3 region has the DNA TGCAGTGCTAGAAAAGCGCCCCTGGGCGAGCAGTACTTC. Amino acid sequence: CSARKAPLGEQYF.

By its share, this clonotype is medium-sized. V is TRBV5-1 and J is TRBJ1-1; 10 bases line up with TRBD1. V lost 3 bases and J lost 0; bases outside the gene matches: 5. CDR3 length equals 16 residues. In germline, CDR1 is SGHRS, CDR2 YFSETQ. The CDR3 sequence: CASSSGTGALNTEAFF. The CDR3 nucleotides read TGCGCCAGCAGCTCCGGGACAGGGGCTCTGAACACTGAAGCTTTCTTT. The variable domain in full, completed from reference TRBV5-1 and TRBJ1-1, reads KAGVTQTPRYLIKTRGQQVTLSCSPISGHRSVSWYQQTPGQGLQFLFEYFSETQRNKGNFPGRFSGRQFSNSRSEMNVSTLELGDSALYLCASSSGTGALNTEAFFGQGTRLTVV.

This clonotype was picked up many times. The J gene is TRBJ2-1, the V gene TRBV11-2; possible D gene TRBD2, 6 bases. Germline lookup yields CDR1 SGHAT and CDR2 FQNNGV. The CDR3 has 14 residues. V was shortened by 5 bases and J by 6 bases, with 14 bases between the two germline ends. Here the CDR3 reads CASSPVGDSNEQFF. CDR3 nucleotides: TGTGCCAGCAGCCCGGTGGGGGACTCCAATGAGCAGTTCTTC.

This clonotype was picked up many times. This chain connects TRBV7-3 to TRBJ2-4; D tentatively reads TRBD1 or TRBD2 (5 bases each). The CDR3 consists of 15 residues. The V end lost 2 bases, the J end lost 5 bases, and 13 bases lay between the germline ends. The germline V gene encodes CDR1 SGHTA and CDR2 FQGTGA. As DNA, the CDR3 is TGTGCCAGCAGCTTATCCGGGACGGACCAAAACATTCAGTACTTC. Translation: CASSLSGTDQNIQYF.

The chain couples TRBV7-9 to TRBJ2-1; tentative D call: TRBD1 (6 bases). The ends were cut back, 6 bases at V and 10 bases at J, with 13 bases in the middle. CDR3 length equals 12 residues. Looked up from germline, CDR1 is SEHNR and CDR2 is FQNEAQ (reference sequence). The CDR3 region is CASSLTGWEQFF. The CDR3 region has the DNA TGTGCCAGCAGTTTAACAGGGTGGGAGCAGTTCTTC.

This clonotype was counted a few times. V is TRBV5-8 and J is TRBJ2-7, with 8 bases aligning to TRBD2. The J segment lost 0 bases and the V segment lost 2 bases, leaving 4 bases of the junction unmatched. Germline CDR1 reads SGHTS; CDR2 reads YDEGEE. CDR3 size: 15 residues. The CDR3 nucleotides read TGTGCCAGCAGCTTCCGGGGGGGAAGCTCCTACGAGCAGTACTTC. Translated: CASSFRGGSSYEQYF.

This clonotype was detected ten times or more. J is TRBJ1-1 and V is TRBV7-9; D is undetermined. The germline gives CDR1 SEHNR, CDR2 FQNEAQ (reference sequence). This CDR3 region has 14 residues. Trimming took off 3 bases at V and 6 bases at J, with 14 bases between the two ends. The CDR3 loop reads CASSFGPGRAEAFF. The CDR3 bases are TGTGCCAGCAGCTTCGGTCCCGGACGCGCTGAAGCTTTCTTT. Filled out from reference TRBV7-9 and TRBJ1-1, the complete variable domain reads DTGVSQNPRHKITKRGQNVTFRCDPISEHNRLYWYRQTLGQGPEFLTYFQNEAQLEKSRLLSDRFSAERPKGSFSTLEIQRTEQGDSAMYLCASSFGPGRAEAFFGQGTRLTVV.

This clonotype was detected ten times or more. This chain uses TRBV13 with TRBJ2-3; TRBD2 is a possible D gene (5 bases). Trimming cost V 5 bases and J 2 bases, with 11 bases left between them. The CDR3 sequence is 14 residues long. Germline CDR1 and CDR2: PRHDT and FYEKMQ (reference sequence). The chain's CDR3 is CASSARTFTDTQYF. The DNA for the CDR3 is TGTGCCAGCAGCGCTCGGACTTTCACAGATACGCAGTATTTT.

This clonotype has a handful of counts. The rearrangement joins TRBV20-1 to TRBJ2-7, with D maybe TRBD2 (5 bases). Trimming took 6 bases from V and 9 from J, leaving 15 bases between them. Per the germline V gene, CDR1 is DFQATT and CDR2 is SNEGSKA (reference sequence). The CDR3 is 11 amino acids. CDR3 sequence (DNA): TGCAGTGCCCTAAGGGAGAGTGGGCAGTACTTC. This translates into CSALRESGQYF.

The chain uses TRBV27 and TRBJ2-1; 11 bases match TRBD2. The CDR3 sequence is 19 residues long. J lost 0 bases, V lost 4 bases, and 11 bases had no gene match. Germline V CDR1 and CDR2: MNHEY, SMNVEV (reference sequence). The CDR3 nucleotides read TGTGCCAGCAGTTCCCTAGCGGGAGGTCCCTCCCCCTCCTACAATGAGCAGTTCTTC. It encodes CASSSLAGGPSPSYNEQFF.

The chain has TRBV29-1 and TRBJ2-5; unclear D gene. The CDR3 contains 13 residues. Trimming cost V 5 bases and J 5 bases, with 15 bases left between them. Germline V CDR1 and CDR2: SQVTM, ANQGSEA. CDR3 DNA: TGCAGCGTTAGGCGGTGGGCCTCGGAGACCCAGTACTTC. Its translation is CSVRRWASETQYF.

The V call is TRBV10-3, the J call TRBJ2-3; TRBD1 matches at 8 bases. After removal of 4 bases from V and 2 bases from J, the junction contained 2 bases not matched to a gene. Germline values: CDR1 ENHRY, CDR2 SYGVKD. CDR3 length equals 14 residues. DNA for the CDR3: TGTGCCATCAGTGCGGGACAGGACACAGATACGCAGTATTTT. Amino acids: CAISAGQDTDTQYF.

A single count supports this clonotype. Because it lacks the conserved phenylalanine or tryptophan at the end, this CDR3 is likely a read error. The V gene is TRBV5-6, the J gene TRBJ2-5; D might be TRBD1 or TRBD2, each matching 6 bases. Germline values: CDR1 SGHDT, CDR2 YYEEEE. The CDR3 extends over 16 amino acids. V lost 4 bases and J lost 4, with 20 bases in between. The CDR3 here is CASSGGTTTLGETQYV. DNA for the CDR3: TGTGCCAGCAGCGGAGGGACAACGACTTTGGGAGAGACCCAGTACGTC.

J is TRBJ1-4 and V is TRBV7-9, with 8 bases that match TRBD1. The germline CDR1 and CDR2 sequences are SEHNR and FQNEAQ (reference sequence). J was trimmed by 3 bases and V by 5 bases; bases with no gene match: 5. The CDR3 runs to 15 residues. CDR3 DNA: TGTGCCAGCAGCACCAGGACAGGGCCTAATGAAAAACTGTTTTTT. Translation: CASSTRTGPNEKLFF.

This clonotype came up a few times. The chain has TRBV27 and TRBJ2-1; the D gene is possibly TRBD2 (7 bases). The CDR3 length is 15 residues. V shed 3 bases and J shed 6 bases, with 15 bases lying between them. Germline CDR1 reads MNHEY; CDR2 reads SMNVEV (reference sequence). CDR3 sequence (DNA): TGTGCCAGCAGTTTCTGGGGGAGGGGGGGCAATGAGCAGTTCTTC. Residues: CASSFWGRGGNEQFF.

This clonotype was recorded at least ten times. The rearrangement links TRBV29-1 to TRBJ2-7, with 8 bases that match TRBD2. Germline V gene sequence: CDR1 SQVTM, CDR2 ANQGSEA. The CDR3 loop spans 13 amino acids. J was trimmed by 2 bases and V by 6 bases; bases with no gene match: 6. The DNA for the CDR3 is TGCAGCGTGAGCGGGAGTGCCCCCTACGAGCAGTACTTC. Protein sequence: CSVSGSAPYEQYF.

This chain joins TRBV19 and TRBJ1-5; 9 bases map to TRBD1. The V segment lost 6 bases and the J segment 3 bases; nucleotides outside the gene matches: 12. The germline gives CDR1 LNHDA, CDR2 SQIVND (reference sequence). This CDR3 comprises 17 residues. In DNA form, the CDR3 reads TGTGCCAGTAGCCTCGGGACCGGGACAGGGTACAATCAGCCCCAGCATTTT. It yields the protein CASSLGTGTGYNQPQHF.